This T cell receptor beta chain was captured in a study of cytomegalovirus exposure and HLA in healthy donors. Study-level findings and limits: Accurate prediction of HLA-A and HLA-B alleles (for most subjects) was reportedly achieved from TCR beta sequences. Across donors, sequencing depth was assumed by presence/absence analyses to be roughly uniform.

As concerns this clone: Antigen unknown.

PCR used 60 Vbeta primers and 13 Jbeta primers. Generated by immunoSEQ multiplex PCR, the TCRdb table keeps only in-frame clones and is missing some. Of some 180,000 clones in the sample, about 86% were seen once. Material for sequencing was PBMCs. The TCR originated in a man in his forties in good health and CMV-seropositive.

CDR3 amino acids: CASSLSPGIEKLFF. DNA for the CDR3: TGTGCCAGCAGTTTAAGCCCAGGAATTGAAAAACTGTTTTTT. V and J are TRBV28 and TRBJ1-4; D remains ambiguous. The V end lost 2 bases, the J end lost 7 bases, and 11 bases lay between the germline ends. Per germline, CDR1 MDHEN and CDR2 SYDVKM. CDR3 length equals 14 residues.